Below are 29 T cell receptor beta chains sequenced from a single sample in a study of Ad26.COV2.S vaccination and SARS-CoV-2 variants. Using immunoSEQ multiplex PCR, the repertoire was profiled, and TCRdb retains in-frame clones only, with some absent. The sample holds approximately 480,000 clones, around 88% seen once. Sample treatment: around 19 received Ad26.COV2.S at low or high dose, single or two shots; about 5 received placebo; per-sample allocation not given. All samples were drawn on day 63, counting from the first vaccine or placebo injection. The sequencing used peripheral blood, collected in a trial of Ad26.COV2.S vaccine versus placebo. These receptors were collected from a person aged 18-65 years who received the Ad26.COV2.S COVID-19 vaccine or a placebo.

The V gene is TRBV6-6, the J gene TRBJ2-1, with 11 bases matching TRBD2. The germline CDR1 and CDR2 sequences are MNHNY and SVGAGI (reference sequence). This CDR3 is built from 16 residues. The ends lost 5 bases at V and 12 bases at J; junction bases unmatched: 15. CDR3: CASSISGTSGVGVQFF. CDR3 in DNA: TGTGCCAGCAGTATATCCGGGACTAGCGGAGTCGGTGTGCAGTTCTTC.

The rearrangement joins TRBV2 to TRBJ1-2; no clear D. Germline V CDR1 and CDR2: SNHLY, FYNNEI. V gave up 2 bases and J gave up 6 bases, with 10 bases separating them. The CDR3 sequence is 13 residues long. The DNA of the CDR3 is TGTGCCAGCAGTGAATCCGGAGGCCATGGCTACACCTTC. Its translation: CASSESGGHGYTF.

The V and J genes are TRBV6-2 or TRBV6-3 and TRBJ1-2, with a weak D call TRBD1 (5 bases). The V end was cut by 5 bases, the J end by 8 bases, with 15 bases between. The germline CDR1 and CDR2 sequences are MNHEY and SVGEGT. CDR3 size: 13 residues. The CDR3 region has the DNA TGTGCCAGCAGTACAGGAACGTGGTACGGCTACACCTTC. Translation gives CASSTGTWYGYTF.

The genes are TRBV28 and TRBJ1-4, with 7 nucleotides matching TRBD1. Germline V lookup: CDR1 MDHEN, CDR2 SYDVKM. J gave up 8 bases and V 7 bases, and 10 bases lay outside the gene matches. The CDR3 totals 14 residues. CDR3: CASNSRDRREKLFF. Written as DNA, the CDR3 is TGTGCCAGCAATTCCCGGGACAGAAGAGAAAAACTGTTTTTT.

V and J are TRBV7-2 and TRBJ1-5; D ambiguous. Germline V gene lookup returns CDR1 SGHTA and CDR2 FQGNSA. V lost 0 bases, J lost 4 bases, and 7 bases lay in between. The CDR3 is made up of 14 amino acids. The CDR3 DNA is TGTGCCAGCAGCTTAGCAAACCAGAATCAGCCCCAGCATTTT. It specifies CASSLANQNQPQHF. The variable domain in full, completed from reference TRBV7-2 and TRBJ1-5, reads GAGVSQSPSNKVTEKGKDVELRCDPISGHTALYWYRQSLGQGLEFLIYFQGNSAPDKSGLPSDRFSAERTGGSVSTLTIQRTQQEDSAVYLCASSLANQNQPQHFGDGTRLSIL.

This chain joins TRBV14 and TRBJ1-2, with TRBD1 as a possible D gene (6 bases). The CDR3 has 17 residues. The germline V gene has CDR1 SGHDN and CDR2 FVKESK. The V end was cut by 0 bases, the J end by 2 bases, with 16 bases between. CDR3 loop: CASSQDVRGYSNYGYTF. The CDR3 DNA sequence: TGTGCCAGCAGCCAAGACGTCAGGGGTTATTCCAACTATGGCTACACCTTC. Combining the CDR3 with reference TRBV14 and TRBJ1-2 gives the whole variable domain EAGVTQFPSHSVIEKGQTVTLRCDPISGHDNLYWYRRVMGKEIKFLLHFVKESKQDESGMPNNRFLAERTGGTYSTLKVQPAELEDSGVYFCASSQDVRGYSNYGYTFGSGTRLTVV.

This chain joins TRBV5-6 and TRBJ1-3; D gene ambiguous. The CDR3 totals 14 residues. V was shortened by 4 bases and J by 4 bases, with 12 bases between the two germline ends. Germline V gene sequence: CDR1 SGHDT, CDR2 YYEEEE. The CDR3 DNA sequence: TGTGCCAGCAGCATACTCTCGGCAGGAAACACCATATATTTT. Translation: CASSILSAGNTIYF.

CDR3 in amino acids: CASSFAGGDNQPQHF. The CDR3 nucleotides read TGTGCCAGCAGCTTCGCGGGGGGGGACAATCAGCCCCAGCATTTT. The chain has TRBV7-9 and TRBJ1-5; the D gene is possibly TRBD1 (5 bases). The CDR3 length is 15 residues. The germline V gene encodes CDR1 SEHNR and CDR2 FQNEAQ (reference sequence). The V and J ends lost 3 bases and 3 bases respectively, with 12 bases between them.

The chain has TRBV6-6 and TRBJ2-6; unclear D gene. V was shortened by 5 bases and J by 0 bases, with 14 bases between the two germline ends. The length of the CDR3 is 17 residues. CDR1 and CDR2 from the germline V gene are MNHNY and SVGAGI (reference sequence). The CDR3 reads CASSPRSVGSGANVLTF. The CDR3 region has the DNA TGTGCCAGCAGTCCCCGGTCAGTGGGCTCTGGGGCCAACGTCCTGACTTTC.

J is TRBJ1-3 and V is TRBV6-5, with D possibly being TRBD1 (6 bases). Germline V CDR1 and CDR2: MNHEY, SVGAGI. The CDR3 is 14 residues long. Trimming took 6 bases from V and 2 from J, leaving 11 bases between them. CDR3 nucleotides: TGTGCCAGCAGGCGGGACATCGCTGGAAACACCATATATTTT. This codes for CASRRDIAGNTIYF.

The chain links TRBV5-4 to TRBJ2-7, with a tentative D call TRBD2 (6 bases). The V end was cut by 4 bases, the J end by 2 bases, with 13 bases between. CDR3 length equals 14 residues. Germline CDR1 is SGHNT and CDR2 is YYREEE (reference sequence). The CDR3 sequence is CASSPRDSTYEQYF. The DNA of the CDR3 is TGTGCCAGCAGCCCCCGGGACTCTACCTACGAGCAGTACTTC.

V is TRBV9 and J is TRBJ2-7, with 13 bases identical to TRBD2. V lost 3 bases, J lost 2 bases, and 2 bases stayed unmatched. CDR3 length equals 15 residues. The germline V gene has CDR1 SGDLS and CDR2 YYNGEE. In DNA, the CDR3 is TGTGCCAGCAGCGAAGGGACTAGCGGGGCCTACGAGCAGTACTTC. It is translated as CASSEGTSGAYEQYF. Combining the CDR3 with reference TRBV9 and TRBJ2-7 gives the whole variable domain DSGVTQTPKHLITATGQRVTLRCSPRSGDLSVYWYQQSLDQGLQFLIQYYNGEERAKGNILERFSAQQFPDLHSELNLSSLELGDSALYFCASSEGTSGAYEQYFGPGTRLTVT.

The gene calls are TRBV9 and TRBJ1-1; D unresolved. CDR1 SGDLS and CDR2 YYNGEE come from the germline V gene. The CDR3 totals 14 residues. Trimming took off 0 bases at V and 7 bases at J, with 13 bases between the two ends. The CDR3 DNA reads TGTGCCAGCAGCGTAGAGGCGAGAGAGGGTGAAGCTTTCTTT. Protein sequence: CASSVEAREGEAFF.

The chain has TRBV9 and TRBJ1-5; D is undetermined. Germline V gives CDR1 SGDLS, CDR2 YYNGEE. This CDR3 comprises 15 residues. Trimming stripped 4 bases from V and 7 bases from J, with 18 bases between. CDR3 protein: CASSPSGHKGQPQHF. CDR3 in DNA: TGTGCCAGCAGCCCGTCTGGGCATAAGGGACAGCCCCAGCATTTT.

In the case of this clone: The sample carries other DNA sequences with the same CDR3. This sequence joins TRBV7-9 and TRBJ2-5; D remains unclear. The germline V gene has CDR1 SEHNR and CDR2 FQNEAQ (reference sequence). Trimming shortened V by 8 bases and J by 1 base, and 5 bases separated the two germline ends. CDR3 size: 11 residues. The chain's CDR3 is CASSPQETQYF. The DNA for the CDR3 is TGTGCCAGCTCCCCCCAAGAGACCCAGTACTTC.

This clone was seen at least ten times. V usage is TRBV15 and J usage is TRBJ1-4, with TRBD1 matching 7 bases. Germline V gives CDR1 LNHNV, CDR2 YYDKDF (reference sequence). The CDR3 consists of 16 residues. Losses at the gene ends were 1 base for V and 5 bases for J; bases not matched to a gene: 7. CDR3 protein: CATSRGPGQLNEKLFF. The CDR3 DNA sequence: TGTGCCACCAGCAGAGGACCGGGACAGCTCAATGAAAAACTGTTTTTT.

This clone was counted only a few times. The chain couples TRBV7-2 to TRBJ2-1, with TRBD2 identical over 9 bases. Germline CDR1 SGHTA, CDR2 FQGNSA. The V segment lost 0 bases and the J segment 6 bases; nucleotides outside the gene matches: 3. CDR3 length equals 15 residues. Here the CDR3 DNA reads TGTGCCAGCAGCTTAGCGGCGGGAGGGGGCAATGAGCAGTTCTTC. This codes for CASSLAAGGGNEQFF.

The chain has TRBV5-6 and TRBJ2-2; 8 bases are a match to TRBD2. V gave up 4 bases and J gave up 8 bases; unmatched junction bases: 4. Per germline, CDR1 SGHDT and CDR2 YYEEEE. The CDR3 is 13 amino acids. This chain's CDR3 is CASSRSGIGELFF. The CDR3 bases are TGTGCCAGCAGCCGTAGCGGGATAGGGGAGCTGTTTTTT.

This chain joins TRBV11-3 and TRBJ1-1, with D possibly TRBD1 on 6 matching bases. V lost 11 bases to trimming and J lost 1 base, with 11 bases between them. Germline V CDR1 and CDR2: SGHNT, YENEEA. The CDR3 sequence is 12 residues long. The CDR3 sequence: CASQGGNTEAFF. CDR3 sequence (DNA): TGTGCCTCACAGGGAGGGAACACTGAAGCTTTCTTT.

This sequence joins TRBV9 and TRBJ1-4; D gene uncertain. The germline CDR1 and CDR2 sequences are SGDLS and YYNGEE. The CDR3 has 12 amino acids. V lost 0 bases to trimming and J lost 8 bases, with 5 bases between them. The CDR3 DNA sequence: TGTGCCAGCAGCGTAGAAGGCGAAAAACTGTTTTTT. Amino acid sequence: CASSVEGEKLFF. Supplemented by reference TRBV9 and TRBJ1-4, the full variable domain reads DSGVTQTPKHLITATGQRVTLRCSPRSGDLSVYWYQQSLDQGLQFLIQYYNGEERAKGNILERFSAQQFPDLHSELNLSSLELGDSALYFCASSVEGEKLFFGSGTQLSVL.

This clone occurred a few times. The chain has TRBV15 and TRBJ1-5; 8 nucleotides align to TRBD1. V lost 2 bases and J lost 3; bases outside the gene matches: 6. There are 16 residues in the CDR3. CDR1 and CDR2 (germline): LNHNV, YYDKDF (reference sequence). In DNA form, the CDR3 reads TGTGCCACCAGCAGAAGAACAGGGGGGATCAATCAGCCCCAGCATTTT. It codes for CATSRRTGGINQPQHF. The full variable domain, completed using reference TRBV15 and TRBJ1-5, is DAMVIQNPRYQVTQFGKPVTLSCSQTLNHNVMYWYQQKSSQAPKLLFHYYDKDFNNEADTPDNFQSRRPNTSFCFLDIRSPGLGDTAMYLCATSRRTGGINQPQHFGDGTRLSIL.

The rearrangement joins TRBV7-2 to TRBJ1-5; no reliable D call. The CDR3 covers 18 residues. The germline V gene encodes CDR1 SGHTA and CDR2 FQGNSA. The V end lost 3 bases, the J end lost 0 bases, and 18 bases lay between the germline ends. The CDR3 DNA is TGTGCCAGCAGCTTGTTTACGTCAGGTTCTTATAGCAATCAGCCCCAGCATTTT. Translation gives CASSLFTSGSYSNQPQHF.

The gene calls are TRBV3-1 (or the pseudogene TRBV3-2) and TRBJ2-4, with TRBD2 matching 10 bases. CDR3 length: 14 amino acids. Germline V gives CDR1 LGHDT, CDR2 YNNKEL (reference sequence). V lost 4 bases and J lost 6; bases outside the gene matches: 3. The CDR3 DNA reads TGTGCCAGCAGCCCGTCTAGCGGGGGAAACATTCAGTACTTC. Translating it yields CASSPSSGGNIQYF.

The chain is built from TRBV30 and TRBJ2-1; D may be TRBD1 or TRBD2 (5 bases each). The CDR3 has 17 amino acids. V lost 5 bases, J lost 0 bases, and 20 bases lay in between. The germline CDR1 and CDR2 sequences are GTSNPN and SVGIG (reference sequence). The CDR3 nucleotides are TGTGCCTGGCCCACCCCCCGGGACCGCAGCTCCTACAATGAGCAGTTCTTC. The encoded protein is CAWPTPRDRSSYNEQFF.

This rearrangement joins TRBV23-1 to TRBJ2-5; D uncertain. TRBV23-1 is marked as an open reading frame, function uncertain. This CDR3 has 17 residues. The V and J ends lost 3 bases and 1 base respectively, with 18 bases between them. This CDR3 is CASSHMGLGNFQETQYF. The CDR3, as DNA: TGCGCCAGCAGTCATATGGGGTTGGGAAACTTCCAAGAGACCCAGTACTTC.

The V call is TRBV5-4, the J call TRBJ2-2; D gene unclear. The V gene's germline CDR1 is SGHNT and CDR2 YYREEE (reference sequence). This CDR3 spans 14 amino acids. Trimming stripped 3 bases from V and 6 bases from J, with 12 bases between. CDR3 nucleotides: TGTGCCAGCAGCTCCGAGCCCCGAGCCGGGGAGCTGTTTTTT. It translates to CASSSEPRAGELFF.

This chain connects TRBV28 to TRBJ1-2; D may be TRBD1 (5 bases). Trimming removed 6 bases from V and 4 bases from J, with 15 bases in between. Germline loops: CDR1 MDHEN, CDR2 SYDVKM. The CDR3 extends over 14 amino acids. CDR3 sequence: CASSLAGPPYGYTF. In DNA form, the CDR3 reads TGTGCCAGCAGCCTGGCAGGGCCTCCCTATGGCTACACCTTC.

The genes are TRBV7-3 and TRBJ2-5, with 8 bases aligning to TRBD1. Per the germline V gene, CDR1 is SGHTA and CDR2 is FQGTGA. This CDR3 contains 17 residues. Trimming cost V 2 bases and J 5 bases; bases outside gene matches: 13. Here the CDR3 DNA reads TGTGCCAGCAGCTTAGGGCTAGAGACAGGGGCGGGCGAGACCCAGTACTTC. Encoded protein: CASSLGLETGAGETQYF. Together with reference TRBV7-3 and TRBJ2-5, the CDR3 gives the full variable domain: GAGVSQTPSNKVTEKGKYVELRCDPISGHTALYWYRQSLGQGPEFLIYFQGTGAADDSGLPNDRFFAVRPEGSVSTLKIQRTERGDSAVYLCASSLGLETGAGETQYFGPGTRLLVL.

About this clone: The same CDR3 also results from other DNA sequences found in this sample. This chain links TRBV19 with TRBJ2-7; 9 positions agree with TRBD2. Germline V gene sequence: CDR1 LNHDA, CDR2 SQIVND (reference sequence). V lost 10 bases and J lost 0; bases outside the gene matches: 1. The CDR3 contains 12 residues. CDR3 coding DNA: TGTGCCACGACTAGCGGCTCCTACGAGCAGTACTTC. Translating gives CATTSGSYEQYF.